These 28 T cell receptor beta chains were all obtained from the same sample, sequenced in a study of T cells in Graves' hyperthyroidism and ophthalmopathy. Amplification of TCR beta CDR3 regions was performed using RNA transcripts as template. During a first-round RT-PCR of the TCR CDR3, the HTBI primer set was used. MiXCR, applied by TCRdb to the multiplex PCR reads, yields one record per CDR3 protein. The sample shows 350,000 to 400,000 distinct CDR3 sequences, about 16% of them seen only once. The material sequenced was blood. Receptors were obtained from a woman in her 30s with Graves' hyperthyroidism.

This clonotype was detected many times. Written as DNA, the CDR3 is TGTGCCTGGAGTAAGACTAGCGGGGTCACCGGGGAGCTGTTTTTT. Translating it yields CAWSKTSGVTGELFF. V usage is TRBV30 and J usage is TRBJ2-2, with 11 bases fitting TRBD2. Germline V gene data show CDR1 as GTSNPN and CDR2 as SVGIG (reference sequence). The length of the CDR3 is 15 residues. J gave up 4 bases and V 2 bases, and 3 bases lay outside the gene matches.

This clonotype showed up many times. The V and J genes are TRBV25-1 and TRBJ2-4; 13 bases are shared with TRBD2. Per the germline V gene, CDR1 is MGHDK and CDR2 is SYGVNS. The V and J ends lost 8 bases and 8 bases, in that order; junction bases with no gene match: 15. The CDR3 runs 17 residues. CDR3 coding DNA: TGTGCCAGCTCCCCGGGACTAGCGGGAATGGTTGGGGACATTCAGTACTTC. It is translated as CASSPGLAGMVGDIQYF.

CDR3 sequence (DNA): TGTGCCAGCAGCCTATACCCCGGGACTAGCGGGAGGGCCGGGGAGCAGTTCTTC. Amino acid sequence: CASSLYPGTSGRAGEQFF. V and J are TRBV7-3 and TRBJ2-1; 16 nucleotides line up with TRBD2. Germline assignment: CDR1 SGHTA and CDR2 FQGTGA. The CDR3 covers 18 residues. V gave up 5 bases and J gave up 10 bases; unmatched junction bases: 14.

At least ten counts were recorded for this clonotype. The gene calls are TRBV7-2 and TRBJ2-7; D gene unclear. CDR3 length equals 14 residues. The germline V gene has CDR1 SGHTA and CDR2 FQGNSA. V lost 1 base and J lost 3, with 10 bases in between. For the CDR3, the DNA is TGTGCCAGCAGCTTAGAGGCCTGGGGCTACGAGCAGTACTTC. This encodes CASSLEAWGYEQYF.

The table lists this clonotype with many counts. V is TRBV11-2 and J is TRBJ2-2; 8 bases align to TRBD2. The CDR3 contains 15 residues. Per germline, CDR1 SGHAT and CDR2 FQNNGV. V lost 5 bases to trimming and J lost 7 bases; unmatched junction nucleotides: 9. CDR3 sequence (DNA): TGTGCCAGCAGCGAAAGGAGCGGGAGCGGCGGGGAGCTGTTTTTT. This sequence encodes CASSERSGSGGELFF.

This clonotype was seen a handful of times. The chain employs TRBV24-1 and TRBJ2-5, with 8 bases that match TRBD1. CDR3 length: 15 amino acids. V gave up 4 bases and J gave up 5 bases; unmatched junction bases: 8. The germline gives CDR1 KGHDR, CDR2 SFDVKD. This CDR3 is CATSEGTGLRETQYF. CDR3 bases: TGTGCCACCAGTGAAGGGACAGGCCTTAGGGAGACCCAGTACTTC.

This clonotype was recorded many times. The V and J genes are TRBV28 and TRBJ2-1, with 7 positions matching TRBD1. CDR1 and CDR2 (germline): MDHEN, SYDVKM. V was clipped by 5 bases and J by 7 bases; unmatched bases: 11. The CDR3 is 15 residues long. CDR3 region: CASSTPRQGLNEQFF. Written as DNA, the CDR3 is TGTGCCAGCAGTACCCCAAGACAGGGTTTGAATGAGCAGTTCTTC.

This clonotype was counted at least ten times. The V call is TRBV3-1, the J call TRBJ1-1, with 7 bases fitting TRBD1. Germline values: CDR1 LGHDT, CDR2 YNNKEL (reference sequence). Unmatched junction bases numbered 8, after V lost 6 bases and J lost 4 bases. There are 14 residues in the CDR3. The CDR3 sequence is CASRGSDRVTEAFF. CDR3 bases: TGTGCCAGCAGGGGGTCCGACAGGGTCACTGAAGCTTTCTTT.

This clonotype was detected only a few times. This chain connects TRBV6-2 or TRBV6-3 to TRBJ2-1; 8 positions agree with TRBD2. CDR3 length equals 15 residues. The J segment lost 9 bases and the V segment lost 2 bases, leaving 9 bases of the junction unmatched. Germline assignment: CDR1 MNHEY and CDR2 SVGEGT. CDR3 protein: CASSYPSSGFIEQFF. Written as DNA, the CDR3 is TGTGCCAGCAGTTACCCTTCTAGCGGGTTTATTGAGCAGTTCTTC.

CDR3 bases: TGTGCCAGCTTCGCAGAGGCGTATGGCAATCAGCCCCAGCATTTT. Its translation: CASFAEAYGNQPQHF. V usage is TRBV6-1 and J usage is TRBJ1-5; the D is unclear. The CDR3 totals 15 residues. Trimming cost V 8 bases and J 2 bases, with 16 bases left between them. The germline V gene has CDR1 MNHNS and CDR2 SASEGT.

This clonotype was counted a few times. The gene calls are TRBV10-3 and TRBJ2-7; TRBD1 agrees at 7 bases. The CDR3 loop spans 16 amino acids. V was clipped by 3 bases and J by 0 bases; unmatched bases: 8. CDR1 is ENHRY and CDR2 is SYGVKD in the germline V gene. Written as DNA, the CDR3 is TGTGCCATCAGTGACCCGGGACAGCAGAACTCCTACGAGCAGTACTTC. It translates to CAISDPGQQNSYEQYF.

This clonotype turned up a few times. The chain recombines TRBV20-1 with TRBJ1-5; unclear D gene. From germline, CDR1 is DFQATT and CDR2 SNEGSKA (reference sequence). V lost 0 bases to trimming and J lost 4 bases, with 13 bases between them. The CDR3 is 15 amino acids. The CDR3, as DNA: TGCAGTGCTAGAGACAGCTCGGAGGTTAATCAGCCCCAGCATTTT. Encoded protein: CSARDSSEVNQPQHF.

Many counts were recorded for this clonotype. The gene calls are TRBV3-1 and TRBJ2-7; either TRBD1 or TRBD2 may fit D (6 bases each). The CDR3 sequence is 12 residues long. V lost 4 bases, J lost 5 bases, and 9 bases lay in between. The V gene's germline CDR1 is LGHDT and CDR2 YNNKEL (reference sequence). DNA of the CDR3: TGTGCCAGCAGCCGAGGGGGGAACGAGCAGTACTTC. Its translation: CASSRGGNEQYF.

This clonotype showed up many times. J is TRBJ2-7 and V is TRBV28; 11 nucleotides align to TRBD2. J lost 0 bases, V lost 6 bases, and 7 bases had no gene match. CDR3 length equals 16 residues. Germline CDR1 reads MDHEN; CDR2 reads SYDVKM. Here the CDR3 reads CASSTPGLAVSYEQYF. CDR3 in DNA: TGTGCCAGCAGCACGCCGGGACTAGCGGTCTCCTACGAGCAGTACTTC.

The chain is built from TRBV20-1 and TRBJ2-1; no clear D. The CDR3 is 15 amino acids. The V and J ends lost 5 bases and 0 bases respectively, with 14 bases between them. CDR1 DFQATT and CDR2 SNEGSKA come from the germline V gene (reference sequence). CDR3 DNA: TGCAGTGCTCCGAAAACTACCTACTCCTACAATGAGCAGTTCTTC. Translated, it gives CSAPKTTYSYNEQFF.

This clonotype was counted at least ten times. The gene calls are TRBV3-1 and TRBJ2-5; D is perhaps TRBD2 (6 bases). This CDR3 is 15 amino acids long. With 5 bases removed from V and 5 bases from J, the gap between germline ends came to 18 bases. The germline V gene encodes CDR1 LGHDT and CDR2 YNNKEL (reference sequence). This CDR3 is CASSKTRTVWETQYF. In DNA, the CDR3 is TGTGCCAGCAGCAAGACTAGAACCGTATGGGAGACCCAGTACTTC.

The gene calls are TRBV27 and TRBJ1-5, with 7 bases aligning to TRBD1. Germline V gives CDR1 MNHEY, CDR2 SMNVEV (reference sequence). This CDR3 region has 14 residues. Losses at the gene ends were 6 bases for V and 0 bases for J; bases not matched to a gene: 2. Here the CDR3 DNA reads TGTGCCAGCAGCAGGGGGAATAGCAATCAGCCCCAGCATTTT. Its protein product is CASSRGNSNQPQHF.

This clonotype has ten or more counts. The rearrangement links TRBV29-1 to TRBJ2-5; 10 bases are a match to TRBD2. Germline loops: CDR1 SQVTM, CDR2 ANQGSEA. This CDR3 region has 13 residues. V lost 5 bases and J lost 5; bases outside the gene matches: 5. CDR3 DNA sequence: TGCAGCGTTCAGCGGGAGGGCCGGGAGACCCAGTACTTC. This encodes CSVQREGRETQYF.

Note on this clonotype: At one end the junction does not follow the germline gene, possibly because of a read error. The CDR3 loop reads CASRLGGFRNQPQHF. Here the CDR3 DNA reads TGTGCCAGCAGGTTAGGGGGGTTCCGCAATCAGCCCCAGCATTTT. The rearrangement joins TRBV11-2 to TRBJ1-5; possible D gene TRBD1, 6 bases. This CDR3 is 15 amino acids long. From germline, CDR1 is SGHAT and CDR2 FQNNGV.

This clonotype was detected a few times. This chain uses TRBV7-2 with TRBJ2-1; D is perhaps TRBD2 (6 bases). Germline V gene lookup returns CDR1 SGHTA and CDR2 FQGNSA. V dropped 1 base and J dropped 15 bases, with 13 bases sitting between them. This CDR3 is 12 amino acids long. The CDR3 here is CASSLVTSRLFF. The CDR3 coding sequence is TGTGCCAGCAGCTTAGTGACTAGTAGGCTGTTCTTC.

A few counts support this clonotype. V gene TRBV12-3 or TRBV12-4 combines with J gene TRBJ2-5; tentatively, D is TRBD1 (6 bases). Trimming removed 5 bases at V and 9 bases at J, with 16 bases between. The CDR3 covers 13 residues. The CDR3 is CASSTQGLGAQYF. The CDR3 nucleotides read TGTGCCAGCAGTACACAGGGCTTGGGGGCCCAGTACTTC.

The sample holds a few counts of this clonotype. V gene TRBV29-1 combines with J gene TRBJ2-1; TRBD1 aligns across 9 bases. The CDR3 is 14 residues long. Germline values: CDR1 SQVTM, CDR2 ANQGSEA. The junction had 7 bases not matched to a gene; V was cut back by 2 bases and J by 8 bases. DNA of the CDR3: TGCAGCGTTGAAAGGACAGGGGTTGAAGATGAGCAGTTCTTC. It translates to CSVERTGVEDEQFF.

About this clonotype itself: Since no conserved phenylalanine or tryptophan closes the CDR3, a read error is the likely cause. The chain links TRBV18 to TRBJ2-5; 10 bases are a match to TRBD1. The CDR3 runs 15 residues. The germline V gene has CDR1 KGHSH and CDR2 LQKENI. Trimming at V came to 0 bases and at J to 3 bases, leaving 1 base not matched to a gene. CDR3 sequence reads: CASSPPGTGEETQYL. Written as DNA, the CDR3 is TGTGCCAGCTCACCACCGGGGACAGGGGAAGAGACCCAGTACCTC.

The sample holds a few counts of this clonotype. The chain combines TRBV7-2 with TRBJ2-2; 11 nucleotides align to TRBD2. The CDR3 covers 19 residues. The J segment lost 0 bases and the V segment lost 1 base, leaving 7 bases of the junction unmatched. Germline V lookup: CDR1 SGHTA, CDR2 FQGNSA. The CDR3 protein is CASSLVGTSGNANTGELFF. CDR3 nucleotides: TGTGCCAGCAGCTTAGTCGGGACTAGCGGCAACGCGAACACCGGGGAGCTGTTTTTT.

This clonotype has a count of ten or more. This chain joins TRBV3-1 and TRBJ2-1; D is uncertain. CDR3 length: 16 residues. Germline assignment: CDR1 LGHDT and CDR2 YNNKEL (reference sequence). Trimming shortened V by 4 bases and J by 4 bases, and 17 bases separated the two germline ends. The CDR3 nucleotides are TGTGCCAGCAGCCCCCTCTTTGCGTCCGCTTACAATGAGCAGTTCTTC. It specifies CASSPLFASAYNEQFF.

In its sample, this clonotype was seen a few times. The V and J genes are TRBV10-3 and TRBJ2-1; D perhaps matches TRBD1 (6 bases). CDR3 length: 15 residues. Germline loops: CDR1 ENHRY, CDR2 SYGVKD. Trimming removed 6 bases from V and 5 bases from J, with 17 bases in between. The CDR3 nucleotides read TGTGCCATCAGCTTGGGGGCCTCTTCGCACAATGAGCAGTTCTTC. Protein product: CAISLGASSHNEQFF.

The rearrangement uses TRBV28 and TRBJ2-2; 7 bases align to TRBD1. J was trimmed by 3 bases and V by 7 bases; bases with no gene match: 5. The CDR3 covers 14 residues. CDR1 is MDHEN, CDR2 SYDVKM, per germline. The CDR3 sequence: CASTSTGHTGELFF. The CDR3 DNA is TGTGCCAGCACCTCGACAGGGCACACCGGGGAGCTGTTTTTT.

This clonotype was picked up a small number of times. The CDR3 DNA reads TGTGCCAGCAGCTTAGAGGGACTAGCGGAGTTCTTC. Amino acid sequence: CASSLEGLAEFF. The V call is TRBV7-8, the J call TRBJ2-1; 11 bases agree with TRBD2. Germline lookup yields CDR1 SGHVS and CDR2 FQNEAQ. This CDR3 comprises 12 residues. The V segment lost 1 base and the J segment 14 bases; nucleotides outside the gene matches: 1.